This T cell receptor (beta chain) was identified during a study of regulatory T cells in long-lasting Graves disease. Indicated time point: persistent/refractory GD, antithyroid drugs over 5 years with positive TRAb. Isolated PBMC RNA provided the starting material for the TCR library. Relying on iRepertoire HTBI primers and Arm-PCR of CDR3 regions, the team built TCR beta libraries. Under the authors' procedure: Identified across the samples were 50 to 70 TRBV segments and about 15 TRBJ segments. TCRdb reprocessed the multiplex PCR reads with MiXCR, giving one entry per CDR3 protein. The V and J calls here are based on TCRdb, not the publication. The sample yields some 340,000 distinct CDR3 sequences, 20% to 25% seen once. In this sample, this clonotype turned up many times. Its antigen is currently unknown. Overall study results and limits: Sharing of public clonotypes was greater in persistent patients (roughly 2,600) than in new patients (around 880).

This clonotype was sampled from a woman aged 40 to 50 with Graves disease. The material sequenced was peripheral blood mononuclear cells (PBMCs), taken when the disease was refractory, from a patient treated with antithyroid drugs.

CDR3 sequence (DNA): TGTGCCAGCGAAATAAAGGACAGGCGGGGCGGGCATGGCTACACCTTC. This encodes CASEIKDRRGGHGYTF. The chain recombines TRBV28 with TRBJ1-2, with 7 nucleotides matching TRBD1. Germline V gene sequence: CDR1 MDHEN, CDR2 SYDVKM. The CDR3 has 16 amino acids. The J segment lost 6 bases and the V segment lost 8 bases, leaving 18 bases of the junction unmatched.